This note documents a single TCR beta chain sequence. Its antigen remains unknown. The protocol was immunoSEQ multiplex PCR, while the TCRdb copy is restricted to in-frame clones and leaves out a portion. The data show approximately 11,000 clones, with 84% seen just once and approximately 7.9% held by the top ten. The sample originates from a study of tumor-infiltrating lymphocytes in localized non-small cell lung cancer. Whole-study results and caveats: IM1 and IM2 tumors showed no difference in T-cell fraction.

V was clipped by 1 base and J by 6 bases, with 15 bases between them. Germline V gives CDR1 LGHNA, CDR2 YSLEER. This CDR3 is built from 15 residues. The rearrangement uses TRBV4-3 and TRBJ1-2; a possible D gene is TRBD1 (5 bases). Sequenced: lung tumor tissue. The receptor was isolated from a human donor with non-small cell lung cancer. CDR3 region: CASSQARGRLDGYTF. The CDR3 nucleotides are TGCGCCAGCAGCCAAGCCCGGGGCAGGCTGGATGGCTACACCTTC.